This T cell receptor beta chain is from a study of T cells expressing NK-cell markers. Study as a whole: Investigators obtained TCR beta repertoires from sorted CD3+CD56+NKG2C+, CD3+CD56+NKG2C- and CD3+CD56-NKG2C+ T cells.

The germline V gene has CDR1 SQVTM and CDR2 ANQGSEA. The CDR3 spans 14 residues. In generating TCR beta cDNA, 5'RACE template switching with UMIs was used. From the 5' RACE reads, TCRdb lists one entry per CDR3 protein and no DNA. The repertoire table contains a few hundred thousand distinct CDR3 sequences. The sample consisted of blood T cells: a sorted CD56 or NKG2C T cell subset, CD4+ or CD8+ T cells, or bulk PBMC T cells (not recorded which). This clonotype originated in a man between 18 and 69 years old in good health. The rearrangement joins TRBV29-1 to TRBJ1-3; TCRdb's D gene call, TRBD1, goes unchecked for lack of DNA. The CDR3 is CSVGDRLSGNTIYF.